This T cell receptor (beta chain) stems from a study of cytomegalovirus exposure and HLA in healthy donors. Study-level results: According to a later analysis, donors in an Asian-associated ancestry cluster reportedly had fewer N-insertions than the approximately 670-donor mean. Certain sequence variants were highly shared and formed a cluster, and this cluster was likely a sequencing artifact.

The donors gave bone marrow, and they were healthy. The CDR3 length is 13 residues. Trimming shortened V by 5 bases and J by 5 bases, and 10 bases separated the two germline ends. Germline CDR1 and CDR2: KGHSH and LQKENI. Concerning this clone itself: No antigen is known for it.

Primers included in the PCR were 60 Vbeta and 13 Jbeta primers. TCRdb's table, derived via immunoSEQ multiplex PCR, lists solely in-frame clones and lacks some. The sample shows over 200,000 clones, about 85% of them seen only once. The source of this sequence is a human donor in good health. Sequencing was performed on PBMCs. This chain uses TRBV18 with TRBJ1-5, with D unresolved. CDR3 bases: TGTGCCAGCTCATCTACCGGGGATCAGCCCCAGCATTTT. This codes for CASSSTGDQPQHF.